A single sample gave rise to the 9 T cell receptor beta chains below, sequenced in a study of T cell responses to AZD1222 COVID-19 vaccine. The method was immunoSEQ multiplex PCR; TCRdb's version includes in-frame clones alone and lacks a portion of them. The sample shows tens of thousands of clones, 87% of them seen only once. The sample here was peripheral blood, taken 28 days after the second AZD1222 dose. The receptors originated from an adult who received the AZD1222 COVID-19 vaccine.

This chain links TRBV20-1 with TRBJ2-7, with D maybe TRBD1 (6 bases). The CDR3 is 14 amino acids. The ends were cut back, 3 bases at V and 2 bases at J, with 14 bases in the middle. Germline CDR1 and CDR2: DFQATT and SNEGSKA (reference sequence). CDR3 sequence (DNA): TGCAGTGCTAGTGAAGGGGGACCTACCTACGAGCAGTACTTC. It is translated as CSASEGGPTYEQYF.

The genes are TRBV9 and TRBJ1-5; no clear D. The CDR3 loop spans 12 amino acids. Between the trimmed V and J ends, which lost 2 bases and 5 bases, there was a span of 5 bases. Germline V gene lookup returns CDR1 SGDLS and CDR2 YYNGEE. CDR3 coding DNA: TGTGCCAGCAGCGTCGGAGATCAGCCCCAGCATTTT. Translated: CASSVGDQPQHF.

This clone was seen a handful of times. The chain employs TRBV5-5 and TRBJ1-6, with D possibly matching TRBD1 (5 bases). Trimming removed 7 bases from V and 5 bases from J, with 13 bases in between. Looked up from germline, CDR1 is SGHKS and CDR2 is YYEKEE (reference sequence). The CDR3 runs to 14 residues. Here the CDR3 DNA reads TGTGCCAGCGCCCCCGGGACTAATAATTCACCCCTCCACTTT. Translation: CASAPGTNNSPLHF.

The chain joins TRBV18 to TRBJ2-3; D gene uncertain. CDR1 and CDR2 (germline): KGHSH, LQKENI. Trimming cost V 4 bases and J 2 bases, with 7 bases left between them. The CDR3 consists of 13 residues. The DNA for the CDR3 is TGTGCCAGCTCACTCTCCTACACAGATACGCAGTATTTT. Translated: CASSLSYTDTQYF.

About this clone itself: A far larger clone is just one base off, so this is likely a read error. Other DNA sequences in the sample encode the same CDR3. This sequence joins TRBV11-3 and TRBJ2-2, with TRBD2 matching 9 bases. This CDR3 is built from 16 residues. CDR1 and CDR2 (germline): SGHNT, YENEEA. V trimming: 9 bases; J trimming: 3 bases; junction bases outside the gene matches: 11. In DNA form, the CDR3 reads TGTGCCAGGGGGGGTCGGCGGGGGGGCGACACCGGGGAGCTGTTTTTT. Translated, it gives CARGGRRGGDTGELFF.

The chain carries TRBV6-2 or TRBV6-3 and TRBJ1-2, with 8 bases identical to TRBD1. The CDR3 has 15 residues. After removal of 6 bases from V and 2 bases from J, the junction contained 8 bases not matched to a gene. Per germline, CDR1 MNHEY and CDR2 SVGEGT. The CDR3 region is CASSYRDRINYGYTF. CDR3 DNA sequence: TGTGCCAGCAGCTATAGGGACAGGATAAACTATGGCTACACCTTC.

The chain carries TRBV5-1 and TRBJ2-5; D not certain. CDR1 and CDR2 from the germline V gene are SGHRS and YFSETQ. The CDR3 extends over 13 amino acids. The germline V and J ends were trimmed by 3 bases and 5 bases, with 11 bases remaining between them. As DNA, the CDR3 is TGCGCCAGCAGCTCCGGCAGCGCGGAGACCCAGTACTTC. This codes for CASSSGSAETQYF.

The chain joins TRBV19 to TRBJ1-1, with TRBD1 as a possible D gene (5 bases). Deletions cut 7 bases from V and 3 bases from J, with 9 bases between. The germline V gene encodes CDR1 LNHDA and CDR2 SQIVND (reference sequence). The CDR3 consists of 12 residues. CDR3 region: CASMWGYTEAFF. The CDR3, as DNA: TGTGCCAGTATGTGGGGCTACACTGAAGCTTTCTTT.

The chain joins TRBV19 to TRBJ2-3, with TRBD2 identical over 9 bases. The J segment lost 12 bases and the V segment lost 5 bases, leaving 9 bases of the junction unmatched. Germline V gene sequence: CDR1 LNHDA, CDR2 SQIVND (reference sequence). The CDR3 contains 13 residues. CDR3 DNA: TGTGCCAGTAGTCTCGGACTAGCGTCTCACCAGTATTTT. This codes for CASSLGLASHQYF.